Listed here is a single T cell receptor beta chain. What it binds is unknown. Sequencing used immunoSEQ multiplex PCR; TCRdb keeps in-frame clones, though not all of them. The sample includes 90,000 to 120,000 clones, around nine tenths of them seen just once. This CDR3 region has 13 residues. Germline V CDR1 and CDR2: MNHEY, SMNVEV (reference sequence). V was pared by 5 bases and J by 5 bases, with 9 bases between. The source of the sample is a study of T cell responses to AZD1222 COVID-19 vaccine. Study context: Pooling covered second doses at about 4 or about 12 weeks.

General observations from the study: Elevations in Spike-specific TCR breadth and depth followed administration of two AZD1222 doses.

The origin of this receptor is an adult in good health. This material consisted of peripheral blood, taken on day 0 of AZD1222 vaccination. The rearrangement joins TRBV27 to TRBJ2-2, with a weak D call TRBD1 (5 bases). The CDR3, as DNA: TGTGCCAGCAGTGCCCCAGGGACCGGGGAGCTGTTTTTT. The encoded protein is CASSAPGTGELFF.